This T cell receptor (beta chain) stems from a study of blood T cell repertoires in COVID-19. Germline-derived CDR1 and CDR2 are SGHRS and YFSETQ. The V and J ends lost 0 bases and 5 bases, in that order; junction bases with no gene match: 11. The CDR3 extends over 17 amino acids. TCRdb's copy holds only in-frame clones and misses some; the assay was immunoSEQ multiplex PCR. The table lists tens of thousands of clones, 84% of them singletons, with roughly 10% in the top ten. The V call is TRBV5-1, the J call TRBJ1-1; 9 positions agree with TRBD1. The source material was peripheral blood. The clonotype comes from a human donor in a cohort sampled during active COVID-19. The CDR3 nucleotides are TGCGCCAGCAGCTTGGATCCTCTGGGACAGGGAGGGACTGAAGCTTTCTTT. Amino acid sequence: CASSLDPLGQGGTEAFF. Full variable domain (rest looked up from reference TRBV5-1 and TRBJ1-1): KAGVTQTPRYLIKTRGQQVTLSCSPISGHRSVSWYQQTPGQGLQFLFEYFSETQRNKGNFPGRFSGRQFSNSRSEMNVSTLELGDSALYLCASSLDPLGQGGTEAFFGQGTRLTVV.